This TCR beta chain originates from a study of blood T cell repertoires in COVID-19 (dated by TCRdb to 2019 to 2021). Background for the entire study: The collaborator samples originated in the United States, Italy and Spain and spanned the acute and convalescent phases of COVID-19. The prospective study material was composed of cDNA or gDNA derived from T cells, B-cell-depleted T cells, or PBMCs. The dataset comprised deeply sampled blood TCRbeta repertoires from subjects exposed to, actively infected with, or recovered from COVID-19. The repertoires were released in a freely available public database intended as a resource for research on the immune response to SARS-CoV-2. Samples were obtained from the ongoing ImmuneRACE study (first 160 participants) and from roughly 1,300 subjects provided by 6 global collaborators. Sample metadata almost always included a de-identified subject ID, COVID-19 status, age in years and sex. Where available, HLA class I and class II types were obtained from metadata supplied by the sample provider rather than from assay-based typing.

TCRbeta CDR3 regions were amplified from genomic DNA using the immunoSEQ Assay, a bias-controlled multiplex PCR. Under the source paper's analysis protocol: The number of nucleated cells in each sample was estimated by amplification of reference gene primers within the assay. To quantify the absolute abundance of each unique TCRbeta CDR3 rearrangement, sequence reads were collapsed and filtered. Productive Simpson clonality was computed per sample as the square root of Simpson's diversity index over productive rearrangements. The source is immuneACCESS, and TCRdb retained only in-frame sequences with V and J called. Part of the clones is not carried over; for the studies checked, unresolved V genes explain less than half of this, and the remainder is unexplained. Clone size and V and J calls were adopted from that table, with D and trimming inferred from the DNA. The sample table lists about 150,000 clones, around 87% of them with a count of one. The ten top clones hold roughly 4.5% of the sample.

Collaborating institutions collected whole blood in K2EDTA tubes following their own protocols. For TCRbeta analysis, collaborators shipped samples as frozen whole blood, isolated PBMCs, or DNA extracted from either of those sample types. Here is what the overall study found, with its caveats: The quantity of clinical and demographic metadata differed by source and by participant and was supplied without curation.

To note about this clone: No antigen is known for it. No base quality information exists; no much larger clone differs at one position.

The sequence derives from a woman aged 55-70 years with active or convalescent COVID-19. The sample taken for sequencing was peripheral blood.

The nucleotide sequence reads TGTGCCAGTAGCCCAGGGACAGGGGCCTACGAGCAGTACTTC. Translated, it gives CASSPGTGAYEQYF. The chain couples TRBV19 to TRBJ2-7, with 10 middle bases fitting TRBD1. The CDR3 starts with the cysteine, ends with the phenylalanine, and has 14 residues. Here the CDR3 DNA is all that survives: 42 bases in frame from base 1. V trim: 6 bases; J trim: 2 bases; unmatched bases: 4. The germline V gene (reference sequence) gives CDR1 as LNHDA and CDR2 as SQIVND.